The T cell receptor beta chain described here comes from a study of OX40 agonist ivuxolimab in advanced cancers. Study background: Intravenous ivuxolimab was administered to patients every 2 weeks at 0.01 to 10 mg/kg. Past anti-PD-1, anti-PD-L1 or anti-CTLA-4 therapy was accepted, and approximately 37% had received some.

Here immunoSEQ multiplex PCR was the method, and the copy in TCRdb shows in-frame clones only, minus some. The repertoire holds fewer than 100,000 clones, with 70% to 90% as singletons. From germline, CDR1 is SGHTA and CDR2 FQGNSA. This CDR3 is 16 amino acids long. Trimming cost V 2 bases and J 5 bases, with 17 bases left between them. This clone was counted only a few times. Prior autoimmune disease or systemic immunosuppression barred patients. The receptor's source is an adult with an advanced solid tumor such as melanoma, head and neck, liver or kidney cancer. Specimen: CD4+ or CD8+ T cells sorted from blood, collected in a trial of the OX40 agonist ivuxolimab. V is TRBV7-2 and J is TRBJ2-3, with D perhaps assigned TRBD1 or TRBD2 (7 bases each). The CDR3 coding sequence is TGTGCCAGCAGCTTAAGTGGGACAGAGCGGGGAGATACGCAGTATTTT. Its protein product is CASSLSGTERGDTQYF.